This T cell receptor (beta chain) was documented in a study of cytomegalovirus exposure and HLA in healthy donors. PCR amplification relied on 60 Vbeta primers (plus 13 Jbeta primers). The method was immunoSEQ multiplex PCR; TCRdb's version includes in-frame clones alone and lacks a portion of them. The repertoire consists of 130,000 or so clones, with more than 70% occurring once and the leading ten covering 0.94%. Findings and limits, study-wide: Accurate predictions that matched the HLA-A and HLA-B alleles of most subjects were reportedly made from TCR beta sequences.

The CDR3 runs 16 residues. Germline values: CDR1 SNHLY, CDR2 FYNNEI. With 0 bases clipped from V and 5 bases from J, the junction kept 9 bases outside the gene matches. This clone was seen a few times. Its antigen is not identified. Specimen: PBMCs. The sequence was collected from a woman aged 55-75 years in good health and CMV-seronegative. The V gene is TRBV2, the J gene TRBJ2-7; 8 bases are a match to TRBD1. In DNA, the CDR3 is TGTGCCAGCAGTGAAGCGGGAACAGGGGGGAGCAACGAGCAGTACTTC. This encodes CASSEAGTGGSNEQYF.